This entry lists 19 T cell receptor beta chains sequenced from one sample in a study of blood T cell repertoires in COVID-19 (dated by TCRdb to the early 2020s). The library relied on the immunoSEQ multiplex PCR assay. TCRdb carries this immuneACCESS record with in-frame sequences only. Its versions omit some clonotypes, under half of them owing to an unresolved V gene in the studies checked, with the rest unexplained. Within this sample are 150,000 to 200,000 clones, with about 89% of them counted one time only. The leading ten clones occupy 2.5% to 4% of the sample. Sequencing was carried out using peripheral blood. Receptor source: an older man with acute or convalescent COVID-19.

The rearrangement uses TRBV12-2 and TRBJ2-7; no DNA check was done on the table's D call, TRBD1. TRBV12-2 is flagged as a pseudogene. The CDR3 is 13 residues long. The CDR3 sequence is CASRSRQGDEQYF. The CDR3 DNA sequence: TGTGCAAGTCGCTCGCGACAGGGTGACGAGCAGTACTTC.

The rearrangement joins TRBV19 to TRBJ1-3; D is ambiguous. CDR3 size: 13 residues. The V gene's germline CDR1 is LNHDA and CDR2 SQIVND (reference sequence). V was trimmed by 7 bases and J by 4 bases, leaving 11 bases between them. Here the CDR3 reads CASIVPWGNTIYF. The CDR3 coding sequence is TGTGCCAGTATAGTTCCGTGGGGAAACACCATATATTTT.

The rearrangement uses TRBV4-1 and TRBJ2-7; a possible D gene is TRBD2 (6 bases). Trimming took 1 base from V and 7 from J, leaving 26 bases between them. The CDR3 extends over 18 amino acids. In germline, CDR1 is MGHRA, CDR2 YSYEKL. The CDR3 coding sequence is TGCGCCAGCAGCCAAGGGCCGCTCCGGCGGGATCTTGCGGGGGAGCAGTACTTC. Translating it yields CASSQGPLRRDLAGEQYF.

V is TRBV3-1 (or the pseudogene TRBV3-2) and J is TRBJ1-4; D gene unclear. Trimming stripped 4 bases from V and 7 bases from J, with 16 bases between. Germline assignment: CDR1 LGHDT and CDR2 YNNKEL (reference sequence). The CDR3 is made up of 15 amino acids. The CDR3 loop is CASSRPRFISEKLFF. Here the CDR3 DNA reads TGTGCCAGCAGCCGGCCCAGGTTTATTAGTGAAAAACTGTTTTTT.

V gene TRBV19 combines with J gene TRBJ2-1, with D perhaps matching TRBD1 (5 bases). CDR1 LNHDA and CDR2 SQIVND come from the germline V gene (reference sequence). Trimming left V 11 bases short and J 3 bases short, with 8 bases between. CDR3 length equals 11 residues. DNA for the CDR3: TGTGCCCGAAGGGGCTACAATGAGCAGTTCTTC. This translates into CARRGYNEQFF.

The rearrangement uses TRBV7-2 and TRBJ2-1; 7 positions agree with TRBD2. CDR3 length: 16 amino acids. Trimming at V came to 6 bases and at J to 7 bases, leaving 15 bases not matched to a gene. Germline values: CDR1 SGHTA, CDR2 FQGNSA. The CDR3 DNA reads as TGTGCCAGCAGGGAGGCTAGCCGCGCCGGGGGGAATGAGCAGTTCTTC. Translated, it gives CASREASRAGGNEQFF.

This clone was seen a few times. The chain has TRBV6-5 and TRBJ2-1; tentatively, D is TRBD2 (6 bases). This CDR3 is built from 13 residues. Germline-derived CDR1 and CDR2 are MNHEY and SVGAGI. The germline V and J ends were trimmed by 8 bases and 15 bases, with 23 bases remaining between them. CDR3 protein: CASLEPPGTDWFF. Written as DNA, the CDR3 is TGTGCCAGCCTCGAACCGCCGGGGACTGATTGGTTCTTC.

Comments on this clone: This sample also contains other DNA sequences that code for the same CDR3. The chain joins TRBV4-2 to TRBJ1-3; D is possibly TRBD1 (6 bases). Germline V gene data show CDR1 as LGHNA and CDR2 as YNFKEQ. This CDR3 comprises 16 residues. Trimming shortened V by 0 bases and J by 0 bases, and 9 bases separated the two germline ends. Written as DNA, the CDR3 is TGTGCCAGCAGCCAAGACAGGGGAAGCTCTGGAAACACCATATATTTT. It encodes CASSQDRGSSGNTIYF.

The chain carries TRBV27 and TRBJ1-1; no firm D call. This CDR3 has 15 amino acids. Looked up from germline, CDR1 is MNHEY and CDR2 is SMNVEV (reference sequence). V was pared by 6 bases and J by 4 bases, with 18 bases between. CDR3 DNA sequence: TGTGCCAGCAGCCCTAGGGCAGGTGGAGGCACTGAAGCTTTCTTT. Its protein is CASSPRAGGGTEAFF.

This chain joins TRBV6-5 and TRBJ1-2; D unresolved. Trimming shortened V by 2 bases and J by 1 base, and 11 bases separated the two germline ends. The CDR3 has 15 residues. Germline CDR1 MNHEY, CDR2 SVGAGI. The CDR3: CASSYAVRDNYGYTF. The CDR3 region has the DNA TGTGCCAGCAGTTACGCAGTCCGGGATAACTATGGCTACACCTTC.

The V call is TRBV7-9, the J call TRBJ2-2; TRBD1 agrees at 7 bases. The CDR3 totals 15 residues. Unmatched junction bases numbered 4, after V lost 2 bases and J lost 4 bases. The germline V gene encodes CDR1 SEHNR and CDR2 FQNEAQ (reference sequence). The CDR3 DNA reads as TGTGCCAGCAGCTTAACGGGACAGATCACCGGGGAGCTGTTTTTT. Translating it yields CASSLTGQITGELFF.

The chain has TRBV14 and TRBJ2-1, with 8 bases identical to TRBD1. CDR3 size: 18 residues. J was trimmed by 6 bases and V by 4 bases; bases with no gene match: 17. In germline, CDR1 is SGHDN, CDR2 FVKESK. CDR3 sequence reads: CASSPLMTGAFYGNEQFF. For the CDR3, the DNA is TGTGCCAGCAGCCCCCTTATGACAGGGGCATTTTATGGCAATGAGCAGTTCTTC.

As DNA, the CDR3 is TGCAGCGTTGAACTAGCGAGGACGGACTACGAGCAGTACTTC. Amino acid sequence: CSVELARTDYEQYF. This sequence joins TRBV29-1 and TRBJ2-7, with D possibly being TRBD2 (6 bases). The V and J ends lost 2 bases and 3 bases respectively, with 14 bases between them. The CDR3 runs 14 residues. Germline assignment: CDR1 SQVTM and CDR2 ANQGSEA.

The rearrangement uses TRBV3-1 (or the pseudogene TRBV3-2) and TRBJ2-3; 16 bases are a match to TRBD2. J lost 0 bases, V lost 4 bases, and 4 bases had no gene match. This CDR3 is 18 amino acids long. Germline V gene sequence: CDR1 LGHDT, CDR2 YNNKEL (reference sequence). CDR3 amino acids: CASSRGLAGGISTDTQYF. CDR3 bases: TGTGCCAGCAGCCGGGGACTAGCGGGAGGGATCAGCACAGATACGCAGTATTTT.

The chain's CDR3 is CASSPDSSQETQYF. The DNA for the CDR3 is TGCGCCAGCAGCCCAGACAGTTCCCAAGAGACCCAGTACTTC. The chain joins TRBV5-1 to TRBJ2-5, with D maybe TRBD1 (5 bases). This CDR3 contains 14 residues. Between the trimmed V and J ends, which lost 4 bases and 1 base, there was a span of 11 bases. Germline V gene data show CDR1 as SGHRS and CDR2 as YFSETQ.

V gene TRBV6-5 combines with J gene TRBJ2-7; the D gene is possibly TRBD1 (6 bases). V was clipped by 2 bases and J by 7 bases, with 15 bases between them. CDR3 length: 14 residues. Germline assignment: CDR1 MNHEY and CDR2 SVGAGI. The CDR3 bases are TGTGCCAGCAGTTACACAGGGCCCCACGGGGAGCAGTACTTC. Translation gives CASSYTGPHGEQYF.

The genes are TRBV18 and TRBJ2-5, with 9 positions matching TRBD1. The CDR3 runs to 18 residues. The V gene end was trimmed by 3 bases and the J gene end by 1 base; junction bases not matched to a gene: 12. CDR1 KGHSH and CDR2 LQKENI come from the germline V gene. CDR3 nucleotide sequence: TGTGCCAGCTCACCGTTCTCTATTACAGGGGGCGGCCAAGAGACCCAGTACTTC. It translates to CASSPFSITGGGQETQYF.

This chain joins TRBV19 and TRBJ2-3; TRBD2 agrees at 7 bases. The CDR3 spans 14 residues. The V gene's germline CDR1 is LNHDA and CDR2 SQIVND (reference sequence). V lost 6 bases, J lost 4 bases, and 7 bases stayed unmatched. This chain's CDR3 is CASSEGAGADTQYF. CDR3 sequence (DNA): TGTGCCAGTAGCGAAGGGGCGGGGGCAGATACGCAGTATTTT.

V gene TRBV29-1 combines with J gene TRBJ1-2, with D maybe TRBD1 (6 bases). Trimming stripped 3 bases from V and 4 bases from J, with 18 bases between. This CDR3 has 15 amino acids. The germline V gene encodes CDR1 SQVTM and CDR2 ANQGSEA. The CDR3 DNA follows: TGCAGCGTTGACCCGGGACAACCTCGAGGCTATGGCTACACCTTC. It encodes CSVDPGQPRGYGYTF.